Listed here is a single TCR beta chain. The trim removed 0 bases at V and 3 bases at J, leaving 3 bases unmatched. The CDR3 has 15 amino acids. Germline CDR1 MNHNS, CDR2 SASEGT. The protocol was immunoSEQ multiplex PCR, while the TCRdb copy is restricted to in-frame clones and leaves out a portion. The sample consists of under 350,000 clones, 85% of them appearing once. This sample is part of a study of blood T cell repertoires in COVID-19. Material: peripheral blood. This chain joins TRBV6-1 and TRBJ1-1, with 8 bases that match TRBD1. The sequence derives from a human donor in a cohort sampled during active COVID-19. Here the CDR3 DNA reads TGTGCCAGCAGTGAAGCGCTGGACAGGGACACTGAAGCTTTCTTT. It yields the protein CASSEALDRDTEAFF.